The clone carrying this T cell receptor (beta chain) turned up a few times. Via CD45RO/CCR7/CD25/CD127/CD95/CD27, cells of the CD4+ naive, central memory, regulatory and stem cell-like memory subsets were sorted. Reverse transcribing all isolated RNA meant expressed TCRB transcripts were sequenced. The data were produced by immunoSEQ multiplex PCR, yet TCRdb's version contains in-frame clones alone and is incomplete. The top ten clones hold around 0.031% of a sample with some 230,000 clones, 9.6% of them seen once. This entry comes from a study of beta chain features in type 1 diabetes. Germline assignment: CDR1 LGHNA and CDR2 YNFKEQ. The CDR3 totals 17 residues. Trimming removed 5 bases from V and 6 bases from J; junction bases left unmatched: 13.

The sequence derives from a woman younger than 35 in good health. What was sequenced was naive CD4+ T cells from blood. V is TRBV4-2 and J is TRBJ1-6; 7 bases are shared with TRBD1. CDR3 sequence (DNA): TGTGCCAGCAGCGCAATCGGATCGGGACAGTTTAATTCACCCCTCCACTTT. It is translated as CASSAIGSGQFNSPLHF.